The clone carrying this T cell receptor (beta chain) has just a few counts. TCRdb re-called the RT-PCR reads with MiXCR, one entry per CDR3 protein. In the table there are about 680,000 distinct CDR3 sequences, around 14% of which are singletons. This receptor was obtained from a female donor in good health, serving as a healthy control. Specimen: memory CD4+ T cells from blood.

The CDR3 sequence is CSARDHRLADYNEQFF. DNA for the CDR3: TGCAGTGCTAGAGATCATAGGCTAGCGGACTACAATGAGCAGTTCTTC. The chain recombines TRBV20-1 with TRBJ2-1; 7 bases match TRBD2. The CDR3 length is 16 residues. Germline assignment: CDR1 DFQATT and CDR2 SNEGSKA (reference sequence). The V and J ends lost 0 bases and 3 bases, in that order; junction bases with no gene match: 8.